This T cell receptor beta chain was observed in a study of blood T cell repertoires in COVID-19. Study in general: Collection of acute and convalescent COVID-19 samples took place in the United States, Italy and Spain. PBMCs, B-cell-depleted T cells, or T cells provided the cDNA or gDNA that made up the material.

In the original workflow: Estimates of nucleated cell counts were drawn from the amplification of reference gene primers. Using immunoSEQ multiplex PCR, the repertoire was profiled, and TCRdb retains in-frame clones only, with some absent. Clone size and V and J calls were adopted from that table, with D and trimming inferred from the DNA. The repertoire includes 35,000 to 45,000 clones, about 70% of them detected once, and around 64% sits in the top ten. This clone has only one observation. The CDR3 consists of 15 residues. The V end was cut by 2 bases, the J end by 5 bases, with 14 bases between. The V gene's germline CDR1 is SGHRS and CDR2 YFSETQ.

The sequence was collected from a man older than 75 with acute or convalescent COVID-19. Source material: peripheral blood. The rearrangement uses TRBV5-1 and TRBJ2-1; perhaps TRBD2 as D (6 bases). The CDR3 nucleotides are TGCGCCAGCAGCTTAGGCGGGACTGGTCACAATGAGCAGTTCTTC. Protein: CASSLGGTGHNEQFF.